A single sample is the source of the 14 T cell receptor beta chains below, sequenced in a study of blood T cell repertoires in COVID-19. Clones were read by immunoSEQ multiplex PCR, and TCRdb kept only the in-frame ones, dropping some. The table lists around 200,000 clones, 80% of them singletons. Sequencing used PBMCs or T cells enriched from blood (not recorded which). The receptors come from a woman between 35 and 50 years old with acute COVID-19.

The rearrangement joins TRBV7-9 to TRBJ2-7; D is perhaps TRBD1 (6 bases). Germline CDR1 reads SEHNR; CDR2 reads FQNEAQ (reference sequence). Deletions cut 5 bases from V and 5 bases from J, with 13 bases between. The CDR3 consists of 13 residues. CDR3 nucleotides: TGTGCCAGCAGCCGTGGAGACAGGAACGAGCAGTACTTC. Its protein product is CASSRGDRNEQYF.

The DNA for the CDR3 is TGCGCCAGCAGGGAGGACCCACCGGGGACAGATACGCAGTATTTT. Translated, it gives CASREDPPGTDTQYF. The chain joins TRBV5-1 to TRBJ2-3; possible D gene TRBD2, 5 bases. The germline V gene has CDR1 SGHRS and CDR2 YFSETQ. This CDR3 is 15 amino acids long. Trimming removed 5 bases from V and 3 bases from J, with 16 bases in between. The variable domain in full, with the rest retrieved from reference TRBV5-1 and TRBJ2-3, is KAGVTQTPRYLIKTRGQQVTLSCSPISGHRSVSWYQQTPGQGLQFLFEYFSETQRNKGNFPGRFSGRQFSNSRSEMNVSTLELGDSALYLCASREDPPGTDTQYFGPGTRLTVL.

The chain uses TRBV6-1 and TRBJ1-5; D might be TRBD1 (5 bases). Germline-derived CDR1 and CDR2 are MNHNS and SASEGT. Trimming removed 1 base from V and 3 bases from J, with 13 bases in between. CDR3 length: 16 residues. CDR3 DNA sequence: TGTGCCAGCAGTGAAGTTAGACAGAGGTACAATCAGCCCCAGCATTTT. Translation: CASSEVRQRYNQPQHF.

The chain recombines TRBV5-6 with TRBJ2-3; 10 bases are shared with TRBD1. V dropped 3 bases and J dropped 0; count of bases not matched to a gene: 4. Per the germline V gene, CDR1 is SGHDT and CDR2 is YYEEEE. The CDR3 runs 16 residues. CDR3 sequence reads: CASSSGQGRSTDTQYF. The CDR3 DNA reads TGTGCCAGCAGCTCGGGACAGGGGCGCAGCACAGATACGCAGTATTTT.

This chain joins TRBV28 and TRBJ1-2; D may be TRBD1 (6 bases). CDR1 MDHEN and CDR2 SYDVKM come from the germline V gene. This CDR3 spans 14 amino acids. The germline V and J ends were trimmed by 7 bases and 3 bases, with 15 bases remaining between them. CDR3 in DNA: TGTGCCAGCACCCTTAGCTCAGGGGACTATGGCTACACCTTC. Amino acids: CASTLSSGDYGYTF.

The rearrangement uses TRBV7-8 and TRBJ2-3, with 13 bases identical to TRBD2. Germline V lookup: CDR1 SGHVS, CDR2 FQNEAQ. CDR3 length: 16 residues. With V trimmed by 5 bases and J by 8 bases, 10 bases remained unmatched. As DNA, the CDR3 is TGTGCCAGCAGCCCATCCACTAGCGGGGGGGGACTTACGCAGTATTTT. This translates into CASSPSTSGGGLTQYF.

V usage is TRBV7-9 and J usage is TRBJ1-1; D remains ambiguous. V lost 5 bases and J lost 4, with 17 bases in between. Germline values: CDR1 SEHNR, CDR2 FQNEAQ (reference sequence). The CDR3 is 15 residues long. CDR3 residues: CASSLAAGSGTEAFF. CDR3 nucleotide sequence: TGTGCCAGCAGCCTCGCGGCGGGGTCTGGCACTGAAGCTTTCTTT.

The rearrangement links TRBV19 to TRBJ2-7; perhaps TRBD1 as D (5 bases). Trimming took off 3 bases at V and 3 bases at J, with 9 bases between the two ends. The CDR3 has 13 amino acids. The germline V gene has CDR1 LNHDA and CDR2 SQIVND (reference sequence). As DNA, the CDR3 is TGTGCCAGTAGTATGGACAAGTTCTACGAGCAGTACTTC. Translation: CASSMDKFYEQYF.

The genes are TRBV11-2 and TRBJ2-1, with 9 bases that match TRBD2. This CDR3 comprises 13 residues. Germline loops: CDR1 SGHAT, CDR2 FQNNGV. J gave up 6 bases and V 5 bases, and 2 bases lay outside the gene matches. The chain's CDR3 is CASSPRGGNEQFF. The CDR3 DNA reads TGTGCCAGCAGCCCGCGGGGGGGCAATGAGCAGTTCTTC.

The chain uses TRBV10-2 and TRBJ1-2; D possibly corresponds to TRBD1 (6 bases). The CDR3 covers 15 residues. Germline assignment: CDR1 WSHSY and CDR2 SAAADI. Trimming cost V 3 bases and J 4 bases, with 15 bases left between them. The CDR3 coding sequence is TGCGCCAGCAGTGACCTTAGGGGGTCCCCCTATGGCTACACCTTC. It codes for CASSDLRGSPYGYTF.

The V gene is TRBV10-3, the J gene TRBJ1-1; 12 bases are a match to TRBD1. The germline V gene encodes CDR1 ENHRY and CDR2 SYGVKD. Unmatched junction bases numbered 4, after V lost 8 bases and J lost 6 bases. The CDR3 loop spans 13 amino acids. CDR3 nucleotides: TGTGCCATCGGGGACAGGGGGCTGGCTGAAGCTTTCTTT. This codes for CAIGDRGLAEAFF.

V and J are TRBV30 and TRBJ2-2; weak D call: TRBD2 (5 bases). The CDR3 loop spans 15 amino acids. Looked up from germline, CDR1 is GTSNPN and CDR2 is SVGIG (reference sequence). V was trimmed by 2 bases and J by 0 bases, leaving 10 bases between them. The CDR3 DNA reads TGTGCCTGGAGTCTCTCCGGGGCGAACACCGGGGAGCTGTTTTTT. Its translation is CAWSLSGANTGELFF.

The chain uses TRBV2 and TRBJ1-5, with TRBD1 matching 8 bases. The CDR3 contains 13 residues. Germline V lookup: CDR1 SNHLY, CDR2 FYNNEI. The trim removed 9 bases at V and 6 bases at J, leaving 7 bases unmatched. The CDR3 bases are TGTGCCAGTGACAGGGGAAGTCGTCAGCCCCAGCATTTT. Protein: CASDRGSRQPQHF.

The V and J genes are TRBV7-9 and TRBJ2-7; D is unclear. CDR1 and CDR2 (germline): SEHNR, FQNEAQ (reference sequence). Trimming shortened V by 2 bases and J by 2 bases, and 10 bases separated the two germline ends. This CDR3 has 14 residues. DNA for the CDR3: TGTGCCAGCAGCTTACAGGTCACTCCCTACGAGCAGTACTTC. It yields the protein CASSLQVTPYEQYF.